The 19 T cell receptor beta chains reported below all come from one sample, sequenced in a study. TCRdb analysed the 5' RACE reads with MiXCR anew, one entry per CDR3 protein. The sample contains about 60,000 distinct CDR3 sequences, 30% of which appear only once. Sequenced input: tumor-infiltrating naive CD4+ T cells sorted from the breast tumor. Subset defined: naive CD4+ T cells, CD4+CD45RA+CD25-. The receptors shown here come from a female donor with breast cancer.

This clonotype turned up a few times. V is TRBV24-1 and J is TRBJ2-1, with no clear D. Germline V lookup: CDR1 KGHDR, CDR2 SFDVKD. The CDR3 has 14 amino acids. Trimming took 4 bases from V and 10 from J, leaving 16 bases between them. CDR3 loop: CATSEDQSGREQFF. In nucleotides, the CDR3 is TGTGCCACCAGTGAGGACCAATCAGGTCGGGAGCAGTTCTTC.

In regard to this clonotype: A read error may account for a junction end that differs from germline. This chain joins TRBV15 and TRBJ2-7, with D possibly being TRBD1 (6 bases). CDR3 length equals 15 residues. Germline V gene lookup returns CDR1 LNHNV and CDR2 YYDKDF (reference sequence). The CDR3 region is CATSREGTPSYVQYF. In nucleotides, the CDR3 is TGTGCCACCAGCAGAGAGGGGACACCAAGCTACGTGCAGTACTTC.

The chain links TRBV6-5 to TRBJ2-7; no definite D call. This CDR3 is 13 amino acids long. Trimming took 4 bases from V and 0 from J, leaving 7 bases between them. CDR1 and CDR2 from the germline V gene are MNHEY and SVGAGI. The CDR3 here is CASSSDNSYEQYF. The CDR3 nucleotides are TGTGCCAGCAGTTCAGACAACTCCTACGAGCAGTACTTC.

V usage is TRBV7-9 and J usage is TRBJ2-1; D ambiguous. V shed 5 bases and J shed 1 base, with 12 bases lying between them. The CDR3 has 15 amino acids. Looked up from germline, CDR1 is SEHNR and CDR2 is FQNEAQ (reference sequence). For the CDR3, the DNA is TGTGCCAGCAGCCAAAGGGTCGGTTCCTACAATGAGCAGTTCTTC. Its protein is CASSQRVGSYNEQFF. Looking up the rest from reference TRBV7-9 and TRBJ2-1 gives the full variable domain: DTGVSQNPRHKITKRGQNVTFRCDPISEHNRLYWYRQTLGQGPEFLTYFQNEAQLEKSRLLSDRFSAERPKGSFSTLEIQRTEQGDSAMYLCASSQRVGSYNEQFFGPGTRLTVL.

The CDR3, as DNA: TGCAGTGCTAGGAGCGCGGGCCACAGCTACGAGCAGTACTTC. Its protein is CSARSAGHSYEQYF. This chain joins TRBV20-1 and TRBJ2-7; D might be TRBD2 (5 bases). Germline V lookup: CDR1 DFQATT, CDR2 SNEGSKA (reference sequence). Trimming took off 3 bases at V and 3 bases at J, with 15 bases between the two ends. The CDR3 sequence is 14 residues long.

The gene calls are TRBV9 and TRBJ2-7; perhaps TRBD1 as D (5 bases). The germline gives CDR1 SGDLS, CDR2 YYNGEE. V gave up 0 bases and J gave up 2 bases, with 12 bases separating them. The CDR3 is made up of 15 amino acids. The CDR3 loop reads CASSVGGSTPYEQYF. The CDR3 region has the DNA TGTGCCAGCAGCGTAGGGGGCTCTACCCCCTACGAGCAGTACTTC.

This clonotype was detected many times. The chain is built from TRBV5-5 and TRBJ2-2, with 8 bases lining up with TRBD2. The CDR3 sequence is 16 residues long. The germline CDR1 and CDR2 sequences are SGHKS and YYEKEE (reference sequence). Trimming removed 0 bases from V and 7 bases from J; junction bases left unmatched: 8. CDR3 amino acids: CASSLAGGAKVGELFF. CDR3 DNA sequence: TGTGCCAGCAGCTTGGCCGGGGGGGCCAAGGTCGGGGAGCTGTTTTTT. The whole variable domain, remainder taken from reference TRBV5-5 and TRBJ2-2, is DAGVTQSPTHLIKTRGQQVTLRCSPISGHKSVSWYQQVLGQGPQFIFQYYEKEERGRGNFPDRFSARQFPNYSSELNVNALLLGDSALYLCASSLAGGAKVGELFFGEGSRLTVL.

The V call is TRBV29-1, the J call TRBJ1-1, with a tentative D call TRBD1 (5 bases). This CDR3 is 13 amino acids long. Germline CDR1 SQVTM, CDR2 ANQGSEA. V was trimmed by 8 bases and J by 6 bases, leaving 19 bases between them. In nucleotides, the CDR3 is TGCAGCTCCCTCCCGGGGCAGGGAGCTGAAGCTTTCTTT. It codes for CSSLPGQGAEAFF.

There are many counts of this clonotype. The junction departs from germline at one end; a sequencing error may be responsible. The chain joins TRBV7-7 to TRBJ2-7, with a possible D match to TRBD1 (5 bases). Germline V gene data show CDR1 as SSHAT and CDR2 as FNYEAQ (reference sequence). The length of the CDR3 is 14 residues. Here the CDR3 DNA reads TGTGCTAGCAGCTTAGGGGTGTGGGACTACGAGCAGTACTTC. Amino acid sequence: CASSLGVWDYEQYF.

In this sample, this clonotype is medium-sized. The chain has TRBV15 and TRBJ1-2; D unresolved. Germline assignment: CDR1 LNHNV and CDR2 YYDKDF (reference sequence). The CDR3 covers 14 residues. V was shortened by 0 bases and J by 8 bases, with 13 bases between the two germline ends. CDR3 loop: CATSRDVQVGGYTF. DNA of the CDR3: TGTGCCACCAGCAGAGACGTGCAGGTGGGCGGCTACACCTTC.

There are many counts of this clonotype. The chain uses TRBV10-3 and TRBJ2-1, with D possibly being TRBD2 (6 bases). The V end was cut by 7 bases, the J end by 1 base, with 11 bases between. The CDR3 loop spans 14 amino acids. Per the germline V gene, CDR1 is ENHRY and CDR2 is SYGVKD. In DNA form, the CDR3 reads TGTGCCATCAAATCGGAGGGTTCCTACAATGAGCAGTTCTTC. Translated, it gives CAIKSEGSYNEQFF.

The rearrangement links TRBV24-1 to TRBJ2-5; maybe TRBD2 (5 bases). This CDR3 has 12 residues. Trimming stripped 10 bases from V and 2 bases from J, with 10 bases between. Looked up from germline, CDR1 is KGHDR and CDR2 is SFDVKD. The CDR3 is CATEGNQETQYF. CDR3 coding DNA: TGTGCCACAGAGGGTAATCAAGAGACCCAGTACTTC.

This clonotype occurred a few times. The chain couples TRBV4-3 to TRBJ1-2, with 8 bases aligning to TRBD1. Germline values: CDR1 LGHNA, CDR2 YSLEER. The CDR3 contains 14 residues. V trimming: 3 bases; J trimming: 4 bases; junction bases outside the gene matches: 4. The CDR3 nucleotides read TGCGCCAGCAGCCATACGGGACAGGTCTATGGCTACACCTTC. This sequence encodes CASSHTGQVYGYTF.

The sample holds many counts of this clonotype. The chain uses TRBV29-1 and TRBJ1-1; D possibly corresponds to TRBD1 (5 bases). CDR3 length: 13 amino acids. From germline, CDR1 is SQVTM and CDR2 ANQGSEA. V was pared by 4 bases and J by 0 bases, with 9 bases between. The CDR3 here is CSVGLGVNTEAFF. The CDR3 coding sequence is TGCAGCGTTGGTTTAGGGGTGAACACTGAAGCTTTCTTT.

This clonotype has ten or more counts. The rearrangement links TRBV6-2 or TRBV6-3 to TRBJ2-2; the D is unclear. This CDR3 is built from 15 residues. V shed 2 bases and J shed 4 bases, with 11 bases lying between them. CDR1 is MNHEY, CDR2 SVGEGT, per germline. This CDR3 reads CASSYLSLGTGELFF. In nucleotides, the CDR3 is TGTGCCAGCAGTTACCTGAGCCTGGGCACCGGGGAGCTGTTTTTT.

This clonotype was found a few times. The CDR3 DNA reads TGCGCCAGCAGCTTGGAGGGACAAGACATACCCACAGATACGCAGTATTTT. Its protein is CASSLEGQDIPTDTQYF. This chain joins TRBV5-1 and TRBJ2-3, with a possible D match to TRBD1 (6 bases). The germline gives CDR1 SGHRS, CDR2 YFSETQ. V was clipped by 0 bases and J by 2 bases, with 16 bases between them. This CDR3 spans 17 amino acids.

This chain connects TRBV7-3 to TRBJ2-6; no clear D gene. Germline V CDR1 and CDR2: SGHTA, FQGTGA. This CDR3 comprises 15 residues. Between the trimmed V and J ends, which lost 5 bases and 2 bases, there was a span of 10 bases. CDR3 sequence: CASSPSRPGANVLTF. Written as DNA, the CDR3 is TGTGCCAGCAGCCCTTCGAGGCCTGGGGCCAACGTCCTGACTTTC.

The chain links TRBV6-1 to TRBJ1-5; D uncertain. CDR1 MNHNS and CDR2 SASEGT come from the germline V gene. The CDR3 consists of 15 residues. The germline V and J ends were trimmed by 3 bases and 0 bases, with 9 bases remaining between them. CDR3 coding DNA: TGTGCCAGCAGTGAGGGTTACCATAGCAATCAGCCCCAGCATTTT. The encoded protein is CASSEGYHSNQPQHF.

This clonotype was counted between two and nine times. The chain uses TRBV12-3 or TRBV12-4 and TRBJ2-6; 8 bases map to TRBD2. V lost 11 bases, J lost 1 base, and 16 bases stayed unmatched. The CDR3 consists of 18 residues. Written as DNA, the CDR3 is TGTGCCCCCATCGGGAGGGACGACTTTGGATCTGGGGCCAACGTCCTGACTTTC. Amino acid sequence: CAPIGRDDFGSGANVLTF.